Presented here are 13 T cell receptor beta chains from one specimen sequenced in a study of cytomegalovirus exposure and HLA in healthy donors. It was with 60 Vbeta and 13 Jbeta primers that the PCR ran. Sequenced by immunoSEQ multiplex PCR; TCRdb stores in-frame clones only, minus some. The table has over 150,000 clones, 60% to 80% seen once; the top ten hold 3.7%. Material: PBMCs. Receptors originate from a man aged 25 to 45 in good health and CMV-seropositive.

CDR3 sequence: CASSEFPGTGDHEQYF. CDR3 in DNA: TGTGCCAGCAGTGAATTTCCCGGGACAGGGGACCACGAGCAGTACTTC. The genes are TRBV6-1 and TRBJ2-7, with 10 bases fitting TRBD1. V dropped 2 bases and J dropped 5; count of bases not matched to a gene: 9. The CDR3 totals 16 residues. CDR1 is MNHNS, CDR2 SASEGT, per germline.

The chain uses TRBV28 and TRBJ2-6; 8 nucleotides line up with TRBD2. The length of the CDR3 is 15 residues. Per the germline V gene, CDR1 is MDHEN and CDR2 is SYDVKM. Trimming removed 6 bases from V and 1 base from J; junction bases left unmatched: 2. The CDR3 region is CASSPGGSGANVLTF. The CDR3 DNA is TGTGCCAGCAGCCCGGGAGGGTCTGGGGCCAACGTCCTGACTTTC.

This chain uses TRBV6-1 with TRBJ1-2; possibly TRBD1 for D (5 bases). The germline CDR1 and CDR2 sequences are MNHNS and SASEGT. The CDR3 is made up of 13 amino acids. Trimming stripped 2 bases from V and 6 bases from J, with 10 bases between. CDR3 coding DNA: TGTGCCAGCAGTGAACAGGGTACGCATGGCTACACCTTC. This translates into CASSEQGTHGYTF.

This sequence joins TRBV7-2 and TRBJ2-7; D remains ambiguous. The germline CDR1 and CDR2 sequences are SGHTA and FQGNSA. The CDR3 is 13 amino acids. V was trimmed by 1 base and J by 0 bases, leaving 4 bases between them. The CDR3 DNA reads as TGTGCCAGCAGCTTAGGAGCCTCCTACGAGCAGTACTTC. This encodes CASSLGASYEQYF.

CDR3 loop: CASSLYPGSSYNEQFF. The CDR3 DNA reads as TGTGCCAGCAGCTTGTATCCGGGGTCCTCCTACAATGAGCAGTTCTTC. The chain joins TRBV5-5 to TRBJ2-1; perhaps TRBD2 as D (5 bases). The V gene's germline CDR1 is SGHKS and CDR2 YYEKEE (reference sequence). V was cut by 1 base and J by 0 bases, with 11 bases left in between. The CDR3 extends over 16 amino acids.

V and J are TRBV13 and TRBJ2-5, with TRBD1 identical over 10 bases. The CDR3 covers 15 residues. V lost 3 bases and J lost 4; bases outside the gene matches: 5. Germline V gene data show CDR1 as PRHDT and CDR2 as FYEKMQ (reference sequence). In nucleotides, the CDR3 is TGTGCCAGCAGCTTCGAGACAGGGGGCGGAGAGACCCAGTACTTC. It codes for CASSFETGGGETQYF.

This clone was counted once. CDR3 bases: TGTGCCAGCAGCGTAGCGGAGCGCACAGATACGCAGTATTTT. Residues: CASSVAERTDTQYF. The rearrangement joins TRBV9 to TRBJ2-3; D is uncertain. Germline loops: CDR1 SGDLS, CDR2 YYNGEE. The CDR3 is 14 residues long. Trimming took 0 bases from V and 1 from J, leaving 6 bases between them. Full variable domain (remainder filled in from reference TRBV9 and TRBJ2-3): DSGVTQTPKHLITATGQRVTLRCSPRSGDLSVYWYQQSLDQGLQFLIQYYNGEERAKGNILERFSAQQFPDLHSELNLSSLELGDSALYFCASSVAERTDTQYFGPGTRLTVL.

This clone was found once. The CDR3 is CASSPPGLGEEQYF. CDR3 coding DNA: TGTGCCAGCAGCCCTCCGGGACTAGGGGAAGAGCAGTACTTC. The rearrangement links TRBV11-1 to TRBJ2-7; 8 bases map to TRBD2. The CDR3 is 14 amino acids. CDR1 is SGHAT and CDR2 is FQDESV in the germline V gene (reference sequence). V gave up 5 bases and J gave up 7 bases; unmatched junction bases: 10.

The chain joins TRBV9 to TRBJ2-5; 10 bases match TRBD2. J lost 5 bases, V lost 0 bases, and 10 bases had no gene match. CDR3 length: 17 residues. Per the germline V gene, CDR1 is SGDLS and CDR2 is YYNGEE. The CDR3 here is CASSVDVSGGELETQYF. The CDR3 region has the DNA TGTGCCAGCAGCGTAGATGTCAGCGGGGGGGAACTGGAGACCCAGTACTTC.

This clone occurred a few times. The chain employs TRBV30 and TRBJ1-6, with 9 bases that match TRBD1. Germline V gene lookup returns CDR1 GTSNPN and CDR2 SVGIG (reference sequence). V shed 0 bases, J shed 7 bases, and the junction held 13 bases outside the gene matches. This CDR3 spans 18 amino acids. The CDR3 loop is CAWSVSRTGAYVNSPLHF. DNA for the CDR3: TGTGCCTGGAGTGTATCCCGGACAGGGGCCTATGTGAATTCACCCCTCCACTTT. Based on the CDR3 plus reference TRBV30 and TRBJ1-6, the full variable domain is SQTIHQWPATLVQPVGSPLSLECTVEGTSNPNLYWYRQAAGRGLQLLFYSVGIGQISSEVPQNLSASRPQDRQFILSSKKLLLSDSGFYLCAWSVSRTGAYVNSPLHFGNGTRLTVT.

V and J are TRBV7-9 and TRBJ2-5; D is unresolved. The CDR3 is 12 residues long. V lost 0 bases, J lost 5 bases, and 4 bases lay in between. Germline V gives CDR1 SEHNR, CDR2 FQNEAQ (reference sequence). The CDR3 DNA reads as TGTGCCAGCAGCTTAGCCTTGGAGACCCAGTACTTC. This codes for CASSLALETQYF.

CDR3 sequence (DNA): TGTGCCAGCGAGGACAGGTGGGATACGCAGTATTTT. This sequence encodes CASEDRWDTQYF. The chain joins TRBV6-5 to TRBJ2-3; 7 positions match TRBD1. CDR3 length equals 12 residues. Trimming cost V 8 bases and J 6 bases; bases outside gene matches: 5. Germline V lookup: CDR1 MNHEY, CDR2 SVGAGI.

This sequence joins TRBV4-1 and TRBJ2-5; tentatively, D is TRBD1 (5 bases). TRBJ2-7 matches the DNA end more closely, so the J call is doubtful. Germline CDR1 is MGHRA and CDR2 is YSYEKL. There are 15 residues in the CDR3. CDR3 nucleotide sequence: TGCGCCAGCAGCCAAGGGACAAGCCGAATCTACGAGCAGTACTTC. As protein: CASSQGTSRIYEQYF.